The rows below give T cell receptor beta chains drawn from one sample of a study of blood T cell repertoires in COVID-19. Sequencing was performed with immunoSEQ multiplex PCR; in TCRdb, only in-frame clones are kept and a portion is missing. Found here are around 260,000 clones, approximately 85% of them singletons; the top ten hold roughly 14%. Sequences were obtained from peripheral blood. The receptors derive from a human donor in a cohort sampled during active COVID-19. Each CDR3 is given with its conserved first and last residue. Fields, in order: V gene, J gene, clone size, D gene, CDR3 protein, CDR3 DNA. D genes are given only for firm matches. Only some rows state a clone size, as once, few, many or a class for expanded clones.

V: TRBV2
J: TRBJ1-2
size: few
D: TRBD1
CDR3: CASSGRTGAYGYTF
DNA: TGTGCCAGCAGTGGGAGGACAGGCGCCTATGGCTACACCTTC

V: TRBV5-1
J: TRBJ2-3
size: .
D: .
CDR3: CASSPLRGNTQYF
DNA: TGCGCCAGCAGCCCCCTGCGGGGAAATACGCAGTATTTT

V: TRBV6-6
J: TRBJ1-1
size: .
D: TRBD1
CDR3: CASTQAGGEAFF
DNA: TGTGCCAGCACCCAGGCAGGGGGCGAAGCTTTCTTT

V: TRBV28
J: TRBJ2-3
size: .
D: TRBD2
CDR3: CASSSPPLARVTDTQYF
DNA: TGTGCCAGCAGTTCTCCCCCACTAGCGCGGGTCACAGATACGCAGTATTTT

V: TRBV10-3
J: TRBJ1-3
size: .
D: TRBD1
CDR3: CAVSTGGSPGNTIYF
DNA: TGTGCCGTCAGCACAGGGGGCTCTCCTGGAAACACCATATATTTT

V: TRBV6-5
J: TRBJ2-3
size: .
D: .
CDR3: CASSYSRRIARDTQYF
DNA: TGTGCCAGCAGTTACTCGCGGAGGATAGCGCGAGATACGCAGTATTTT

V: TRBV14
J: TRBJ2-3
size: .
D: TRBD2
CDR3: CASSQGLAGGFVTQYF
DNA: TGTGCCAGCAGCCAAGGACTAGCGGGAGGTTTCGTTACGCAGTATTTT

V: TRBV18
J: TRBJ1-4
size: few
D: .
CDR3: CASSLGASEKLFF
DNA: TGTGCCAGCTCACTAGGGGCCAGCGAAAAACTGTTTTTT

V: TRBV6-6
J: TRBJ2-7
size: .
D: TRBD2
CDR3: CASSWGASGRGEQYF
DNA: TGTGCCAGCAGTTGGGGGGCCAGCGGGAGGGGTGAGCAGTACTTC

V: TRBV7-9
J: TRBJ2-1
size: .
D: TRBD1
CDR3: CASSRQGSSYNEQFF
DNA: TGTGCCAGCAGCAGACAGGGTAGCTCCTACAATGAGCAGTTCTTC

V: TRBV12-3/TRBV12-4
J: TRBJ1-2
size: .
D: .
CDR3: CASSLSGGFGYTF
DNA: TGTGCCAGCAGTTTATCGGGTGGGTTTGGCTACACCTTC

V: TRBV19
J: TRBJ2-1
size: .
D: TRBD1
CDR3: CASSGQGAVLDEQFF
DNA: TGTGCCAGTAGTGGACAGGGGGCGGTTTTAGATGAGCAGTTCTTC

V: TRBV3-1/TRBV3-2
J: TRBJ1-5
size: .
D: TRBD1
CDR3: CASSPSQGAYRNQPQHF
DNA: TGTGCCAGCAGCCCTAGTCAGGGGGCCTACCGCAATCAGCCCCAGCATTTT

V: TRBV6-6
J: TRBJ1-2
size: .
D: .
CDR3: CASSYSQGRSYGYTF
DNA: TGTGCCAGCAGTTACTCGCAGGGGCGGTCCTATGGCTACACCTTC

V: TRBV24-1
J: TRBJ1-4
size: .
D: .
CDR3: CATSDFQGEKLFF
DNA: TGTGCCACCAGTGATTTCCAGGGGGAAAAACTGTTTTTT

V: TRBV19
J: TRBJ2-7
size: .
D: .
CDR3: CASSDRPGSYEQYF
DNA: TGTGCCAGTAGTGACCGCCCCGGGTCCTACGAGCAGTACTTC

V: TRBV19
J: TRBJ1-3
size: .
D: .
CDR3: CASSIGQPSRGNTIYF
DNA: TGTGCCAGTAGTATAGGACAGCCTTCCAGAGGAAACACCATATATTTT

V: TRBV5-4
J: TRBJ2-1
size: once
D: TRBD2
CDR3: CASSLDASGGEQFF
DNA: TGTGCCAGCAGCTTGGACGCTAGCGGTGGTGAGCAGTTCTTC

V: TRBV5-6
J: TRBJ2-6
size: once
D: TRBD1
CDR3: CASSLVTGQPSGANVLTF
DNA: TGTGCCAGCAGCTTGGTTACGGGACAGCCTAGTGGGGCCAACGTCCTGACTTTC

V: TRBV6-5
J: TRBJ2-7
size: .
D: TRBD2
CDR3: CASSRLAVSYEQYF
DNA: TGTGCCAGCAGCAGACTAGCGGTCTCCTACGAGCAGTACTTC

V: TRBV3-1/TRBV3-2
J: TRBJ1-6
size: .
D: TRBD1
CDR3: CASSLRTGSNSPLHF
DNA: TGTGCCAGCAGCCTCCGGACAGGCTCTAATTCACCCCTCCACTTT

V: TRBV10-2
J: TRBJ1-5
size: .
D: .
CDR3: CASSESYKGGPQHF
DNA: TGCGCCAGCAGTGAGTCGTACAAAGGGGGGCCCCAGCATTTT

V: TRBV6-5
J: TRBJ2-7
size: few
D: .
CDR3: CASSPGLDEQYF
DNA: TGTGCCAGCAGTCCAGGGCTCGACGAGCAGTACTTC

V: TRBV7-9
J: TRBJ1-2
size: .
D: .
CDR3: CASSFSAGFYGYTF
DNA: TGTGCCAGCAGCTTTTCGGCAGGCTTCTATGGCTACACCTTC

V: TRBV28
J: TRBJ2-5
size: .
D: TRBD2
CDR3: CASSSPGLAGLARETQYF
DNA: TGTGCCAGCAGTTCCCCGGGACTAGCGGGTTTGGCGAGAGAGACCCAGTACTTC

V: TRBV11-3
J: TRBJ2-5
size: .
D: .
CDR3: CASSLQGETQYF
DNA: TGTGCCAGCAGCCTCCAGGGCGAGACCCAGTACTTC

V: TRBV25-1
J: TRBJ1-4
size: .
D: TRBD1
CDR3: CASSYPGTGRMFF
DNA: TGTGCCAGCTCTTACCCCGGGACAGGGAGAATGTTTTTT

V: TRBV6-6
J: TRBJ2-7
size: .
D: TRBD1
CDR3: CASKSRTGVYEQYF
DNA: TGTGCCAGCAAAAGTCGGACAGGGGTCTACGAGCAGTACTTC

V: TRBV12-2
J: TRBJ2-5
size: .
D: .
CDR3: CASRFWVRGDETQYF
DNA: TGTGCAAGTCGCTTTTGGGTCCGGGGGGATGAGACCCAGTACTTC

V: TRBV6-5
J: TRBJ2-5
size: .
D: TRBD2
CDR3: CASTSSGRETQYF
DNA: TGTGCCAGCACTTCGAGCGGGAGGGAGACCCAGTACTTC

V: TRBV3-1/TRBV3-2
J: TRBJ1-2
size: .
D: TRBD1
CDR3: CASSQDLLTGSDYGYTF
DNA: TGTGCCAGCAGCCAAGACCTCTTGACAGGGTCGGACTATGGCTACACCTTC

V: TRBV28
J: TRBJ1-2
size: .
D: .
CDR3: CASSDLNYGYTF
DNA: TGTGCCAGCAGTGACTTGAACTATGGCTACACCTTC

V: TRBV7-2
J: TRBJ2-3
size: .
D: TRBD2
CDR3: CASSLAASGSPGTDTQYF
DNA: TGTGCCAGCAGCTTAGCGGCCAGCGGGAGTCCCGGAACAGATACGCAGTATTTT

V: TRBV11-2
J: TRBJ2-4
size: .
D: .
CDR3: CASGLQGRTNLAKNIQYF
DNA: TGTGCCAGCGGCCTACAGGGCCGAACCAACCTAGCCAAAAACATTCAGTACTTC

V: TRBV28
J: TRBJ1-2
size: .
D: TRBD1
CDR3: CASSLKLAQGAGGYTF
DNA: TGTGCCAGCAGTTTAAAGTTGGCTCAGGGGGCGGGAGGCTACACCTTC

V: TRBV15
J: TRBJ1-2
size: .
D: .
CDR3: CATSREWQANYGYTF
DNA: TGTGCCACCAGCAGAGAGTGGCAGGCTAACTATGGCTACACCTTC

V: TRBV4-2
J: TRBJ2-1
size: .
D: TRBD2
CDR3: CASSQEGAGVVNEQFF
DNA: TGTGCCAGCAGCCAAGAGGGAGCGGGAGTGGTCAATGAGCAGTTCTTC

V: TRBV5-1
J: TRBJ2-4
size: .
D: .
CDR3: CASSTAGNKNIQYF
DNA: TGCGCCAGCAGCACAGCAGGGAACAAAAACATTCAGTACTTC

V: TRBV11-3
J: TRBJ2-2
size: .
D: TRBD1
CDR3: CASSLQGAGTGELFF
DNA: TGTGCCAGCAGCTTACAGGGGGCCGGCACCGGGGAGCTGTTTTTT

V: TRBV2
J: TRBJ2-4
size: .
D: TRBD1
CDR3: CASDDRGLAKNIQYF
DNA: TGTGCCAGCGACGACAGGGGGCTAGCCAAAAACATTCAGTACTTC

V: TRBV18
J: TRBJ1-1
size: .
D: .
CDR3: CASSRNSQNTEAFF
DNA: TGTGCCAGCTCACGTAACAGCCAGAACACTGAAGCTTTCTTT

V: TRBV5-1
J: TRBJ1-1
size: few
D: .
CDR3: CASSLFSGDEAFF
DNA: TGCGCCAGCAGCTTGTTTTCCGGAGATGAAGCTTTCTTT

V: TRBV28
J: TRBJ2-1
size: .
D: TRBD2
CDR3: CASSPTYGTSGRKNEQFF
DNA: TGTGCCAGCAGTCCCACCTATGGGACTAGCGGGAGGAAGAATGAGCAGTTCTTC

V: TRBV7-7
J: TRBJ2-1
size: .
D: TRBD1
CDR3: CASSRGQGNNEQFF
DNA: TGTGCCAGCAGCCGGGGACAGGGTAACAATGAGCAGTTCTTC

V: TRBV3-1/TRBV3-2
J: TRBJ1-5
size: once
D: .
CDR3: CASSDQGSQPQHF
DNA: TGTGCCAGCAGCGATCAGGGCAGCCAGCCCCAGCATTTT

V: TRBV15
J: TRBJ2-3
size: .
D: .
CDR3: CATSRRRPSTDTQYF
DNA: TGTGCCACCAGCCGTCGGAGGCCTAGCACAGATACGCAGTATTTT

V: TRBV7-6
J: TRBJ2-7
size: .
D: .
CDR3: CASSAPGGPYEQYF
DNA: TGTGCCAGCAGCGCCCCAGGGGGGCCCTACGAGCAGTACTTC

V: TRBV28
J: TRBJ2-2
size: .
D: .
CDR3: CASRQAGTPNTGELFF
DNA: TGTGCCAGCAGACAGGCCGGGACACCGAACACCGGGGAGCTGTTTTTT

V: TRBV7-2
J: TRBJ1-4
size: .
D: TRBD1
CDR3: CASSFETGLGQELFF
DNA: TGTGCCAGCAGCTTCGAGACAGGGTTGGGGCAAGAACTGTTTTTT

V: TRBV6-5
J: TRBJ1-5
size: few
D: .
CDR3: CASSLPRQDNQPQHF
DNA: TGTGCCAGCAGTCTCCCCCGGCAGGACAATCAGCCCCAGCATTTT

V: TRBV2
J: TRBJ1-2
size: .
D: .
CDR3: CAGGSGSYGYTF
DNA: TGTGCCGGAGGGTCCGGGAGCTATGGCTACACCTTC

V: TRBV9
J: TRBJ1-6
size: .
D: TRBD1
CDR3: CASSVRDSGNSPLHF
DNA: TGTGCCAGCAGCGTCCGGGACAGCGGTAATTCACCCCTCCACTTT

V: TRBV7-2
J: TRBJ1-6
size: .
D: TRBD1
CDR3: CASSRGQGNSPLHF
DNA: TGTGCCAGCAGTAGGGGACAGGGCAATTCACCCCTCCACTTT

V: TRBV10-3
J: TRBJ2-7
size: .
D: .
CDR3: CAISPSAAEEQYF
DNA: TGTGCCATCAGTCCCTCCGCAGCGGAGGAGCAGTACTTC

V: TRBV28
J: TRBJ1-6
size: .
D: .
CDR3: CASSPVGVLSSYNSPLHF
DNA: TGTGCCAGCAGTCCAGTAGGAGTTTTAAGCTCCTATAATTCACCCCTCCACTTT